This T cell receptor (beta chain) is from a study of blood T cell repertoires in COVID-19. Study at large: The cDNA or gDNA used as material had been derived from T cells, B-cell-depleted T cells, or PBMCs.

The CDR3 has 14 amino acids. Trimming took off 0 bases at V and 5 bases at J, with 9 bases between the two ends. Germline assignment: CDR1 KGHDR and CDR2 SFDVKD. Clones were sequenced by immunoSEQ multiplex PCR, and TCRdb holds only the in-frame ones, with some missing. This sample has about 58,000 clones; around 90% occur once, and the top ten carry about 12%. This clone was seen a single time. Sequencing input: peripheral blood. The rearrangement uses TRBV24-1 and TRBJ1-2, with unresolved D. The receptor comes from a man between 60 and 75 years old with active COVID-19. The CDR3 loop is CATSDLMADYGYTF. CDR3 nucleotides: TGTGCCACCAGTGATTTGATGGCAGATTATGGCTACACCTTC.